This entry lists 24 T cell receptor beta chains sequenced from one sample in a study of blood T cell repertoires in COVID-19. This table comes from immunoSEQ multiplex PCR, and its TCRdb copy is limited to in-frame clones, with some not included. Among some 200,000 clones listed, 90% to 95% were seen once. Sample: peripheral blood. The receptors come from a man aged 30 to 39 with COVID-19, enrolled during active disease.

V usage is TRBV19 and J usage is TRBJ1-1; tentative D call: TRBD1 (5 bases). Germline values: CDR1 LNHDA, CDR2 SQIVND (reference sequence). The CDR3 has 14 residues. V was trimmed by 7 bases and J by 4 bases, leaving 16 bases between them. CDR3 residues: CASITALGGTEAFF. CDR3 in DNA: TGTGCCAGTATAACCGCCCTGGGGGGCACTGAAGCTTTCTTT.

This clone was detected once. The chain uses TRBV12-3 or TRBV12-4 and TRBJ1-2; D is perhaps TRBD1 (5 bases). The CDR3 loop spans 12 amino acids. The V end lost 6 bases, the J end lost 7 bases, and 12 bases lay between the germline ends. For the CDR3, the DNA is TGTGCCAGCAGCTTTTCGGGGGGTGGCTACACCTTC. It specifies CASSFSGGGYTF.

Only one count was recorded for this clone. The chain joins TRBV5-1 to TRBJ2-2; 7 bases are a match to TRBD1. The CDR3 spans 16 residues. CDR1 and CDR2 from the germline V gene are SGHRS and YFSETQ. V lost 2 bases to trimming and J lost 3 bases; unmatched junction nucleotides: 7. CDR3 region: CASSFTGARDTGELFF. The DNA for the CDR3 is TGCGCCAGCAGCTTTACAGGGGCGCGTGACACCGGGGAGCTGTTTTTT. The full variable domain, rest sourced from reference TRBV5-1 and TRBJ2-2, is KAGVTQTPRYLIKTRGQQVTLSCSPISGHRSVSWYQQTPGQGLQFLFEYFSETQRNKGNFPGRFSGRQFSNSRSEMNVSTLELGDSALYLCASSFTGARDTGELFFGEGSRLTVL.

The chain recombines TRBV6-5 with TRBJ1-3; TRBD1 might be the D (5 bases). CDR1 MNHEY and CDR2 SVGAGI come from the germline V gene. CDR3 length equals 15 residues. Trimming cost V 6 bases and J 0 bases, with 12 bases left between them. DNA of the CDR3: TGTGCCAGCAGGCACCGGGACTACTCTGGAAACACCATATATTTT. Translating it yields CASRHRDYSGNTIYF.

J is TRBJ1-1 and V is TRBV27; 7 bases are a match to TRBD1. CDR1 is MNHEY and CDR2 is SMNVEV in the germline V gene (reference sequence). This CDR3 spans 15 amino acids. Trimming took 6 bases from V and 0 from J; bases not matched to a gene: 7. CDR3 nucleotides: TGTGCCAGCAGCCGTCAGGACAGGATGAACACTGAAGCTTTCTTT. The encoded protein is CASSRQDRMNTEAFF.

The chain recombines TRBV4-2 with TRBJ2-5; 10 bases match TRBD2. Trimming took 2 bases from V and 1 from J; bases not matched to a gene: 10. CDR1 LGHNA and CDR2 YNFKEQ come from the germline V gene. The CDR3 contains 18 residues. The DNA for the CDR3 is TGTGCCAGCAGCCAAAGTCCAGGGGTAGCGGGGGGCCAAGAGACCCAGTACTTC. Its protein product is CASSQSPGVAGGQETQYF.

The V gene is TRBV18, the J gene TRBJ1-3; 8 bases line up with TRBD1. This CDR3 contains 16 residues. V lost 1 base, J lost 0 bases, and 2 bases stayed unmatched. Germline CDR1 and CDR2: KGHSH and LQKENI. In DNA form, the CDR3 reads TGTGCCAGCTCACCACTTGGACAGGGCTCTGGAAACACCATATATTTT. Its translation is CASSPLGQGSGNTIYF.

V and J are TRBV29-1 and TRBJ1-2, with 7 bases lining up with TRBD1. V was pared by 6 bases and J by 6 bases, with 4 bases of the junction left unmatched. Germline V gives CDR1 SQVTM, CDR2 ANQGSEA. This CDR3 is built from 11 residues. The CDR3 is CSVDTGDGYTF. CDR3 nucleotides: TGCAGCGTAGACACAGGGGATGGCTACACCTTC.

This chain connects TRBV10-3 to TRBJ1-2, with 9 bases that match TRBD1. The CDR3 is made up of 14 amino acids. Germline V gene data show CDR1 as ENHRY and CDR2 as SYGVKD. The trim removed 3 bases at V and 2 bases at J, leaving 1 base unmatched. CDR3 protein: CAISEGQGNYGYTF. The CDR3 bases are TGTGCCATCAGTGAAGGACAGGGGAACTATGGCTACACCTTC.

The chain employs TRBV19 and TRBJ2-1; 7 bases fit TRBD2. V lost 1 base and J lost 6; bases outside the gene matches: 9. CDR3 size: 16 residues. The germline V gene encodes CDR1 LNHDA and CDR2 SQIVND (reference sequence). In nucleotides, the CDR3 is TGTGCCAGTAGTATAGGCAGTGCTAGCGGAGCCAATGAGCAGTTCTTC. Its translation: CASSIGSASGANEQFF.

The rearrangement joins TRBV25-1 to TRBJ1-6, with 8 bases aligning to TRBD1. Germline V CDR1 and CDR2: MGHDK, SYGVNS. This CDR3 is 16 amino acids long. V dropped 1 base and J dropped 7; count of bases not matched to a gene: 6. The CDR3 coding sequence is TGTGCCAGCAGTGAATTTGGACAGGGTTCGAATTCACCCCTCCACTTT. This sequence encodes CASSEFGQGSNSPLHF. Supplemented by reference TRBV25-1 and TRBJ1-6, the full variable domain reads EADIYQTPRYLVIGTGKKITLECSQTMGHDKMYWYQQDPGMELHLIHYSYGVNSTEKGDLSSESTVSRIRTEHFPLTLESARPSHTSQYLCASSEFGQGSNSPLHFGNGTRLTVT.

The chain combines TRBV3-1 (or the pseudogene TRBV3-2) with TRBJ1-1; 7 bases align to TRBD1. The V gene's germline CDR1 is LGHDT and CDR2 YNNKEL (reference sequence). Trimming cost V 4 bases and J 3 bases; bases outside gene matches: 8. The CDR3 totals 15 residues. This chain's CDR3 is CASSPYDRADTEAFF. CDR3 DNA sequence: TGTGCCAGCAGCCCCTACGACAGGGCGGACACTGAAGCTTTCTTT.

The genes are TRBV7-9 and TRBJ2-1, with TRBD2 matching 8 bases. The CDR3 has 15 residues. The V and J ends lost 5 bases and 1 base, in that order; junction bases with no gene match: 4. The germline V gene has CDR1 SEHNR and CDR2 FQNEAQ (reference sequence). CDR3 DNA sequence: TGTGCCAGCAGCATACTAGCGGATTCCTACAATGAGCAGTTCTTC. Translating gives CASSILADSYNEQFF.

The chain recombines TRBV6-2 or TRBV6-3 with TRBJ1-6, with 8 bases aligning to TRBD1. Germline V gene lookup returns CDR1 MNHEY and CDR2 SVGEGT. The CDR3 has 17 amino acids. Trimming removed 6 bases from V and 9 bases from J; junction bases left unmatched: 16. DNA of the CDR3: TGTGCCAGCAGCTCAGACAGGGGCTCCCATTCAGGTTCACCCCTCCACTTT. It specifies CASSSDRGSHSGSPLHF.

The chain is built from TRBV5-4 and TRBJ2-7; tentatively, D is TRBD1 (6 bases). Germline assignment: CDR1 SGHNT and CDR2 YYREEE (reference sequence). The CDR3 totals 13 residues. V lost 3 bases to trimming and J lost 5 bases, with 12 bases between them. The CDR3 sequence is CASSSGVRDEQYF. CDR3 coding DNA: TGTGCCAGCAGCTCAGGGGTTCGGGACGAGCAGTACTTC.

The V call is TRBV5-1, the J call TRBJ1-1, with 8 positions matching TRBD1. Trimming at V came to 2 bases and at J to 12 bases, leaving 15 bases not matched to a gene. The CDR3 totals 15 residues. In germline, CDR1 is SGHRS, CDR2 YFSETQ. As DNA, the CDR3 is TGCGCCAGCAGCTTAAGCGGAGACAGGGGCCTGTTTCCTTTCTTT. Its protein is CASSLSGDRGLFPFF.

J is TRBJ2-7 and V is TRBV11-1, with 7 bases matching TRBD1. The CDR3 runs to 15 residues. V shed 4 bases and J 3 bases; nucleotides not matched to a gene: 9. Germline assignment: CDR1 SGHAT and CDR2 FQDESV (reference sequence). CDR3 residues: CASSSRTGTYYEQYF. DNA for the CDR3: TGTGCCAGCAGCTCCCGGACAGGAACCTACTACGAGCAGTACTTC.

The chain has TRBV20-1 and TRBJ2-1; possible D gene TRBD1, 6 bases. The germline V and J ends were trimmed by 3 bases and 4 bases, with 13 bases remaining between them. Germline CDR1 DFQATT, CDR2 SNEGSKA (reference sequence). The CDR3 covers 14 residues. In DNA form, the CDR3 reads TGCAGTGCTAGTTTTGAGGGGGTTTACAATGAGCAGTTCTTC. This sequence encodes CSASFEGVYNEQFF.

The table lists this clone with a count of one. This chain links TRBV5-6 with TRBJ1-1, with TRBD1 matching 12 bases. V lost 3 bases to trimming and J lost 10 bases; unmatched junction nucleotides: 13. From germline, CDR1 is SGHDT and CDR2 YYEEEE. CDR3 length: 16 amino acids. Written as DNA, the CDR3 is TGTGCCAGCAGCTCGTACTCGGGGACAGGGGGCGTCGGAGCTTTCTTT. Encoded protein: CASSSYSGTGGVGAFF.

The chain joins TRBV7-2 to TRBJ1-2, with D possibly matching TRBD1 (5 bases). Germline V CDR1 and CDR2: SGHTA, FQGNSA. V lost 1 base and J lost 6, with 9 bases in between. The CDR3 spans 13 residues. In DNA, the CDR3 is TGTGCCAGCAGCTTAGTCGGGGGGGATGGCTACACCTTC. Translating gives CASSLVGGDGYTF.

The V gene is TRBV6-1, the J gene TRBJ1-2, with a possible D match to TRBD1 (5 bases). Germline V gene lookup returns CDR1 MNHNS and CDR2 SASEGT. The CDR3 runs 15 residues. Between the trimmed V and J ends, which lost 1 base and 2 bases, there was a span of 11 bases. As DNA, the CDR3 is TGTGCCAGCAGTGAAGGGCAGGGAGGGAACTATGGCTACACCTTC. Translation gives CASSEGQGGNYGYTF.

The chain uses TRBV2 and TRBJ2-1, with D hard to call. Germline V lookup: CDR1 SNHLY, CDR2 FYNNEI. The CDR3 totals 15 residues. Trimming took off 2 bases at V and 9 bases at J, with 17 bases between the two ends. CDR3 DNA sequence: TGTGCCAGCAGTGAAAAGGTATTAGCATACGGTGAGCAGTTCTTC. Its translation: CASSEKVLAYGEQFF. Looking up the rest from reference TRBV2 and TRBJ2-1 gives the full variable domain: EPEVTQTPSHQVTQMGQEVILRCVPISNHLYFYWYRQILGQKVEFLVSFYNNEISEKSEIFDDQFSVERPDGSNFTLKIRSTKLEDSAMYFCASSEKVLAYGEQFFGPGTRLTVL.

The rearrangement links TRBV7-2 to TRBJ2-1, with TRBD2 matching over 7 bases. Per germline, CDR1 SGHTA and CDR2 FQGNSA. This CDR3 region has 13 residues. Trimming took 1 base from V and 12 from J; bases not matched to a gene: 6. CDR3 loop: CASSLDSAGSQFF. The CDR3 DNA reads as TGTGCCAGCAGCTTAGATTCAGCGGGGTCGCAGTTCTTC. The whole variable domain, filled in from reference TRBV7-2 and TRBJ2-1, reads GAGVSQSPSNKVTEKGKDVELRCDPISGHTALYWYRQSLGQGLEFLIYFQGNSAPDKSGLPSDRFSAERTGGSVSTLTIQRTQQEDSAVYLCASSLDSAGSQFFGPGTRLTVL.

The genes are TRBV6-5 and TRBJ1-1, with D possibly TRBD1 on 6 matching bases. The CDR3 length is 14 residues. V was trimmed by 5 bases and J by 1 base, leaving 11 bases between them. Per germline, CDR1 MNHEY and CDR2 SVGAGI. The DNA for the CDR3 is TGTGCCAGCAGTACTCCACAGGGGAACACTGAAGCTTTCTTT. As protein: CASSTPQGNTEAFF.